This TCR beta chain was documented in a study of T cells in Graves' hyperthyroidism and ophthalmopathy. Study results and limitations: A 13 V-J signature model discriminated ophthalmopathy versus stable hyperthyroidism. Progression to ophthalmopathy was predicted a median of about six months early.

Ophthalmopathy patients had moderate-to-severe active disease, CAS ≥3, NOSPECS ≥4, and disease duration under 3 months. It was approximately 9.7 ml of fresh peripheral blood that supplied the PBMCs. Germline values: CDR1 SGHDN, CDR2 FVKESK. This CDR3 contains 14 residues. The V end was cut by 4 bases, the J end by 2 bases, with 10 bases between. This clonotype has just a few counts. The antigen remains unidentified. It was RNA transcripts that yielded the amplified TCR beta CDR3 regions. Using the HTBI primer set, a first-round RT-PCR was run on the TCR CDR3. One entry per CDR3 protein, called by TCRdb with MiXCR from the multiplex PCR reads. The repertoire includes over 250,000 distinct CDR3 sequences, around 20% of them detected once, and approximately 60% sits in the top ten.

Sequenced: blood. This TCR was recovered from a young man with Graves' ophthalmopathy. V usage is TRBV14 and J usage is TRBJ2-3; D is tentatively TRBD1 or TRBD2 (5 bases each). CDR3 coding DNA: TGTGCCAGCAGCCTCGGGGCTCTCACAGATACGCAGTATTTT. Translation: CASSLGALTDTQYF.